These T cell receptor beta chains were read from a single sample in a study of response to subunit inactivated influenza vaccine. TCRdb redid the calling of the RT-PCR reads with MiXCR, one entry per CDR3 protein. The sample carries a few hundred thousand distinct CDR3 sequences, around 10% recorded once. These same records also appear under a second study, on T cells expressing NK-cell markers.

The sequences come from PBMCs from blood, collected on the day of vaccination. The receptors were gathered from a man aged 45-65 years who received an inactivated influenza vaccine. Both conserved end residues are trimmed from each CDR3.

V	J	CDR3
TRBV6-6	TRBJ1-1	ASWGQALREAF
TRBV5-8	TRBJ2-1	ASSAGVSSYNEQF
TRBV10-3	TRBJ1-5	ATQGQPINQPQH
TRBV7-9	TRBJ2-1	ASSSPGRRSYNEQF
TRBV29-1	TRBJ2-5	SVAGGRAETQY
TRBV10-3	TRBJ2-2	AISNHRGAGELF
TRBV7-2	TRBJ2-3	ASMHRGGGNTQY
TRBV30	TRBJ2-7	AWRVEFPPAGRLTYEQY
TRBV13	TRBJ2-7	ASSKGDNSYEQY
TRBV10-3	TRBJ2-7	AIMNDRGGYEQY
TRBV7-8	TRBJ2-6	ASSFVARMHSGANVLT
TRBV6-2/TRBV6-3	TRBJ2-7	ASSYSSGRVTEQY
TRBV7-2	TRBJ2-2	ASSLVTGNTGELF
TRBV12-3/TRBV12-4	TRBJ1-3	ASSLQPQGTGNTIY
TRBV20-1	TRBJ2-3	SARDPSGGRTQY
TRBV4-1	TRBJ2-7	ASSQGQGWAYEQY
TRBV5-1	TRBJ2-5	ASSLEGSGGQETQY
TRBV4-2	TRBJ2-7	ASSHDLEGTTSSYEQY
TRBV5-1	TRBJ1-4	ASSLTKATNEKLF
TRBV20-1	TRBJ2-7	SARIRVHEQY
TRBV30	TRBJ2-7	AWSGSGGEQY
TRBV11-3	TRBJ2-7	ASSSGTGNGEQY
TRBV2	TRBJ1-2	ASSETVTNYGYT
TRBV10-3	TRBJ2-2	AIGSGGTGELF
TRBV4-2	TRBJ2-1	ASSQEIDNEQF
TRBV7-8	TRBJ2-7	ASSLGDPGLAGGPPKEQY
TRBV10-3	TRBJ1-4	AIRDTRGKLF
TRBV12-3/TRBV12-4	TRBJ2-2	ASSTGTGGNTGELF
TRBV2	TRBJ2-2	ASSALGPSNTGELF
TRBV20-1	TRBJ2-7	SAIDSRRQY
TRBV20-1	TRBJ2-3	SARASGTVTDTQY
TRBV18	TRBJ2-3	ASSPGVSGGPDTQY
TRBV20-1	TRBJ1-3	SAREPGEGENTIY
TRBV20-1	TRBJ1-5	SAPDRGRNQPQH
TRBV20-1	TRBJ2-7	SARGPYEQY
TRBV3-1	TRBJ2-5	ASSQVWGGYQETQY
TRBV6-1	TRBJ2-1	ASRQGQTLSSEQF
TRBV6-6	TRBJ2-1	ASSYPGWEQF
TRBV12-3/TRBV12-4	TRBJ2-1	ASSTLAGVPQDEQF
TRBV5-6	TRBJ1-2	ASSLGGMENGYT
TRBV5-1	TRBJ2-5	ASSKGQGASGLQETQY
TRBV5-1	TRBJ2-3	ASSLQEYYGTDTQY
TRBV12-3/TRBV12-4	TRBJ2-1	ASVIAGGYNEQF
TRBV29-1	TRBJ2-2	SVDLRDRGGSGELF
TRBV7-2	TRBJ2-2	ASNPLAGYNTGELF
TRBV6-5	TRBJ2-3	ASSYGTRTDTQY
TRBV6-1	TRBJ2-7	ASSEIAIGGYSAEQY
TRBV7-2	TRBJ1-6	ASRMDSYNSPLH
TRBV12-3/TRBV12-4	TRBJ2-7	ATSTVGEQY
TRBV6-2/TRBV6-3	TRBJ2-1	ASSYSKSASGANEQF
TRBV10-3	TRBJ2-2	AISESWGELF
TRBV5-1	TRBJ2-5	ASSSGTAKGETQY
TRBV4-3	TRBJ2-7	ASSQDARGGYEQY
TRBV30	TRBJ1-2	ACPGLGHGYT
TRBV10-2	TRBJ2-1	ASSGGTSGNEQF